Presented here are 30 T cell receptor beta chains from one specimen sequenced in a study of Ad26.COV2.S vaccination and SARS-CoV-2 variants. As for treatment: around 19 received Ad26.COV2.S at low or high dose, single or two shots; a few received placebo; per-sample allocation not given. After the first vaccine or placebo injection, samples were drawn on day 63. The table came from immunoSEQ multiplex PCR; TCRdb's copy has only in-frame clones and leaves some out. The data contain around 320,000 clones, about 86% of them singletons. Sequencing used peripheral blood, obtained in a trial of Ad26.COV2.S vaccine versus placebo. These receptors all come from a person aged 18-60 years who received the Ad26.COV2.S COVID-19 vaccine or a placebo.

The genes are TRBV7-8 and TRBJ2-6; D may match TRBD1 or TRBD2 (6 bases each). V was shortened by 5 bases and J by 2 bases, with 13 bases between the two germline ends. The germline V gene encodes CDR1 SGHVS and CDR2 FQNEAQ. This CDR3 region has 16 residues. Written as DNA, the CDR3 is TGTGCCAGCAGCCCCCGAGGGGGGCCTGGGGCCAACGTCCTGACTTTC. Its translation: CASSPRGGPGANVLTF.

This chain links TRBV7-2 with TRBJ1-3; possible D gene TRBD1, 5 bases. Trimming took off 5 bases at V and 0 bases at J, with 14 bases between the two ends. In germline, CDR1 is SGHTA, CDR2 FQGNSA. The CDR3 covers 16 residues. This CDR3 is CASSTRQTISGNTIYF. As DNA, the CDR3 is TGTGCCAGCAGCACCCGACAGACCATCTCTGGAAACACCATATATTTT.

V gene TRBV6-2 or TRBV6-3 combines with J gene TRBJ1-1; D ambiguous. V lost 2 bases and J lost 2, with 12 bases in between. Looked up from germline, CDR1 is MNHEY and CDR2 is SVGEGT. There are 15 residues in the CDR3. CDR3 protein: CASSYETRTNTEAFF. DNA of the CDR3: TGTGCCAGCAGTTACGAGACCAGAACTAACACTGAAGCTTTCTTT.

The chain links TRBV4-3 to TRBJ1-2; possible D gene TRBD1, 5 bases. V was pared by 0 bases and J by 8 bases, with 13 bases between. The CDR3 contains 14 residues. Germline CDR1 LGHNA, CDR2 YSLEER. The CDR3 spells CASSQDRGGRGYTF. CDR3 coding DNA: TGCGCCAGCAGCCAAGATAGGGGCGGCAGGGGCTACACCTTC.

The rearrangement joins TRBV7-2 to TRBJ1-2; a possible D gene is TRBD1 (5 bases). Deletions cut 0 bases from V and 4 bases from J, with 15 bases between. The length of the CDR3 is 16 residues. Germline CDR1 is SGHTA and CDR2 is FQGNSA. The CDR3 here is CASSLAQTVSGYGYTF. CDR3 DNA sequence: TGTGCCAGCAGCTTAGCCCAGACAGTGTCTGGCTATGGCTACACCTTC.

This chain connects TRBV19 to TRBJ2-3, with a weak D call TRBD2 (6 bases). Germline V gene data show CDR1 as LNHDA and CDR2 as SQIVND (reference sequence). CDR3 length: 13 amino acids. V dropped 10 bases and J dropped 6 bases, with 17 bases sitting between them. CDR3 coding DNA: TGTGCCACCTCCCCCAGGGCGGGGGATACGCAGTATTTT. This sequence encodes CATSPRAGDTQYF.

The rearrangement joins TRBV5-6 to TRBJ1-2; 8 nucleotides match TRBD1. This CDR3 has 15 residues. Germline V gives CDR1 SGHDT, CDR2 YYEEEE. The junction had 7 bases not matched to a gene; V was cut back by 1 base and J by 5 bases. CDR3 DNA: TGTGCCAGCAGCTTGCGGACAGGGTGGAGTTATGGCTACACCTTC. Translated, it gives CASSLRTGWSYGYTF.

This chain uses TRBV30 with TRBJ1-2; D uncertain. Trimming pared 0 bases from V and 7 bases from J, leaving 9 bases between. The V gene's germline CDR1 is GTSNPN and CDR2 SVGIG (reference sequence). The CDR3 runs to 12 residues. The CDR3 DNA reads TGTGCCTGGAGTGTCGGTGATGGTGGCTACACCTTC. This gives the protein CAWSVGDGGYTF.

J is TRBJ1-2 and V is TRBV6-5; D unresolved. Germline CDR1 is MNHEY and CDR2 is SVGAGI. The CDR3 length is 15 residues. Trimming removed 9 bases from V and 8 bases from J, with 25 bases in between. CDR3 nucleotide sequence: TGTGCCAGTCGAACTATGAACGCCTTCACCCGGGGCTACACCTTC. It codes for CASRTMNAFTRGYTF.

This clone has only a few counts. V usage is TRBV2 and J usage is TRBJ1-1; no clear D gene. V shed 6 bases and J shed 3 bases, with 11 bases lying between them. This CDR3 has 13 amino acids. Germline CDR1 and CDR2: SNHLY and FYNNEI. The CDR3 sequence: CASREVRDTEAFF. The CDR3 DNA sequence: TGTGCCAGCAGGGAGGTCCGGGACACTGAAGCTTTCTTT.

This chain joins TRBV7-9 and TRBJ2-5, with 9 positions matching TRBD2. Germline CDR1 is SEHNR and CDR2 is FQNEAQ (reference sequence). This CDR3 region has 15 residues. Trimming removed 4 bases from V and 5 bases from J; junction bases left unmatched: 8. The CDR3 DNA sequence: TGTGCCAGCAGCTCCCCCCGACTAGCGGTGGAGACCCAGTACTTC. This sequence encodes CASSSPRLAVETQYF.

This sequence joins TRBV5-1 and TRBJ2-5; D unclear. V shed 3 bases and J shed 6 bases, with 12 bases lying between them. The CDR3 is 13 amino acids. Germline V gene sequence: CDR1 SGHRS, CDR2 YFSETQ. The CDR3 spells CASSSDQVKTQYF. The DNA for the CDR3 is TGCGCCAGCAGCTCCGACCAGGTCAAGACCCAGTACTTC.

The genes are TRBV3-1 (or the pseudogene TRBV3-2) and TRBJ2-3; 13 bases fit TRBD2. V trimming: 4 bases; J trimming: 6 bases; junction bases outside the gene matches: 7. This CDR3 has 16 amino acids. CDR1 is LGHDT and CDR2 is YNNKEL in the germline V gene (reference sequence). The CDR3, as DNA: TGTGCCAGCAGCCCGAGACTAGCGGGGGGCCTGGATACGCAGTATTTT. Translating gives CASSPRLAGGLDTQYF.

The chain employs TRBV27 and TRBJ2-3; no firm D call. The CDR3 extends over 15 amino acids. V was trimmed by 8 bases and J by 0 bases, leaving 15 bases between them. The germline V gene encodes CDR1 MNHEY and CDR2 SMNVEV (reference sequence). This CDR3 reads CASVMNHPSTDTQYF. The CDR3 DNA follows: TGTGCCAGCGTCATGAACCACCCTAGCACAGATACGCAGTATTTT.

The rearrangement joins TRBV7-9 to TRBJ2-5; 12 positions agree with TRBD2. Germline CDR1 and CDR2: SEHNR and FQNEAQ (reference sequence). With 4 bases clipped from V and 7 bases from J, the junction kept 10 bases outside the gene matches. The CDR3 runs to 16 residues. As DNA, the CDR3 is TGTGCCAGCAGCTCACGACTAGCGGGGGTTTGGTGGACCCAGTACTTC. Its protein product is CASSSRLAGVWWTQYF.

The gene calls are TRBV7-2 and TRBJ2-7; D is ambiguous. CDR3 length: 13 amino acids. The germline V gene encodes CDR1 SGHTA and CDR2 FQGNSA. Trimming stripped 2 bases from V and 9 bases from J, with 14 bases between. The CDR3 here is CASSLTPKDRQYF. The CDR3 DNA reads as TGTGCCAGCAGCTTAACCCCGAAGGACCGGCAGTACTTC.

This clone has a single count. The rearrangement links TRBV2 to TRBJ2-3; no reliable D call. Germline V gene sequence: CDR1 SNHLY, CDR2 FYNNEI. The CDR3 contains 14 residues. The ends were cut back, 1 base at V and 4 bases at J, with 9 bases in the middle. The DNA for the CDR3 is TGTGCCAGCAGTGAAGGTCTGGTAGCAGATACGCAGTATTTT. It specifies CASSEGLVADTQYF.

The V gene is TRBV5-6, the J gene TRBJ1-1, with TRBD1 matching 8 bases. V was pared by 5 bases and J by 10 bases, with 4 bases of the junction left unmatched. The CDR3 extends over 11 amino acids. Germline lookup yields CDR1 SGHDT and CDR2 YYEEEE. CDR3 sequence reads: CASSRTGRAFF. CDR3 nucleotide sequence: TGTGCCAGCAGTCGGACAGGGCGAGCTTTCTTT.

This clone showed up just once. CDR3 sequence reads: CASSTGEWSTEAFF. The CDR3 region has the DNA TGTGCCAGCAGTACAGGGGAATGGAGCACTGAAGCTTTCTTT. The chain couples TRBV6-2 or TRBV6-3 to TRBJ1-1, with 7 bases fitting TRBD1. The junction had 7 bases not matched to a gene; V was cut back by 5 bases and J by 4 bases. The CDR3 contains 14 residues. Germline CDR1 MNHEY, CDR2 SVGEGT.

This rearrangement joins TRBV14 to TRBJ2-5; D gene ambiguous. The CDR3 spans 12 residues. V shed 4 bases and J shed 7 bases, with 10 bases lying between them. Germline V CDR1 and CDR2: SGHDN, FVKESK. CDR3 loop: CASSLDWGTQYF. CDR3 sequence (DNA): TGTGCCAGCAGCCTAGACTGGGGGACCCAGTACTTC.

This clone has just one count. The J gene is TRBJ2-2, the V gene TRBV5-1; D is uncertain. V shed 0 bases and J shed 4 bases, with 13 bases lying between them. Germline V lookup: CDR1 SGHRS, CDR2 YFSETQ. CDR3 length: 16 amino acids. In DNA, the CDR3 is TGCGCCAGCAGCTTGGGGGGTTCTATTGGCACCGGGGAGCTGTTTTTT. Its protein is CASSLGGSIGTGELFF. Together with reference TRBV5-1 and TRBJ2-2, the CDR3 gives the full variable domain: KAGVTQTPRYLIKTRGQQVTLSCSPISGHRSVSWYQQTPGQGLQFLFEYFSETQRNKGNFPGRFSGRQFSNSRSEMNVSTLELGDSALYLCASSLGGSIGTGELFFGEGSRLTVL.

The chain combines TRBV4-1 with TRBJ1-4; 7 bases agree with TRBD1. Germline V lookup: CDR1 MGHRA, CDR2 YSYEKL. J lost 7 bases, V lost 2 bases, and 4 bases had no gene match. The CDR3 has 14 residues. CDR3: CASSQTGAVEKLFF. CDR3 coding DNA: TGCGCCAGCAGCCAAACAGGGGCGGTTGAAAAACTGTTTTTT.

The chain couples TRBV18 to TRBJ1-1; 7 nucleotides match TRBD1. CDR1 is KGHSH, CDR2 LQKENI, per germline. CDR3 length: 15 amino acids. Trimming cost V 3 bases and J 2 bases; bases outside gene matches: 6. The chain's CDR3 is CASSPPYRGNTEAFF. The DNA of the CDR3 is TGTGCCAGCTCACCTCCCTACAGGGGAAACACTGAAGCTTTCTTT.

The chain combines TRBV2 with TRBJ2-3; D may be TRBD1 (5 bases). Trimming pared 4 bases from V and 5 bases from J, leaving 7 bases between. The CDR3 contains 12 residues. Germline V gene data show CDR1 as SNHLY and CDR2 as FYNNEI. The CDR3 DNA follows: TGTGCCAGCAGTGCGCAGGGAGATACGCAGTATTTT. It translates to CASSAQGDTQYF.

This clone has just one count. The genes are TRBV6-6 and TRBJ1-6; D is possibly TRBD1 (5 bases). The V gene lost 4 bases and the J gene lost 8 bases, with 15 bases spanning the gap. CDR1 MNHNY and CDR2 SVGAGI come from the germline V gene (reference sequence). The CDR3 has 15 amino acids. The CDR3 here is CASSFSRGGDSPLHF. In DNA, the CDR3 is TGTGCCAGCAGTTTTTCGAGGGGCGGAGATTCACCCCTCCACTTT.

CDR3 sequence: CASSLSWTGPNTEAFF. The CDR3 DNA sequence: TGTGCCAGCAGCTTAAGTTGGACAGGGCCGAACACTGAAGCTTTCTTT. The chain has TRBV11-3 and TRBJ1-1, with 8 nucleotides matching TRBD1. Trimming cost V 2 bases and J 1 base; bases outside gene matches: 6. This CDR3 comprises 16 residues. Per germline, CDR1 SGHNT and CDR2 YENEEA.

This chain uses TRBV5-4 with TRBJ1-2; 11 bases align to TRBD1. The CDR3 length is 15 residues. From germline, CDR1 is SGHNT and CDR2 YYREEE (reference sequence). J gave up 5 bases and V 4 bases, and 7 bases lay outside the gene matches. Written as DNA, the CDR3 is TGTGCCAGCAGCGAGGGACAGGGGGTATATTATGGCTACACCTTC. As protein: CASSEGQGVYYGYTF. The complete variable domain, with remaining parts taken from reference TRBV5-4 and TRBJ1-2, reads ETGVTQSPTHLIKTRGQQVTLRCSSQSGHNTVSWYQQALGQGPQFIFQYYREEENGRGNFPPRFSGLQFPNYSSELNVNALELDDSALYLCASSEGQGVYYGYTFGSGTRLTVV.

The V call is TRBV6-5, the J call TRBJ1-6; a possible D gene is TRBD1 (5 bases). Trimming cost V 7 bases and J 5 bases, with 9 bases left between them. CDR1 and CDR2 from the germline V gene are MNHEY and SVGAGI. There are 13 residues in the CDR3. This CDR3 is CASKRDDNSPLHF. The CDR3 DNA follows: TGTGCCAGCAAACGGGACGATAATTCACCCCTCCACTTT.

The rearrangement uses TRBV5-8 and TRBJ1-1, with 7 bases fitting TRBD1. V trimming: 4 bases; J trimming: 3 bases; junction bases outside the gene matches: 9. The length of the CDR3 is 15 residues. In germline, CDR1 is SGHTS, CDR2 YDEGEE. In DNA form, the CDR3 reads TGTGCCAGCAGCCTCGGGCTCAGGGGGGACACTGAAGCTTTCTTT. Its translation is CASSLGLRGDTEAFF.

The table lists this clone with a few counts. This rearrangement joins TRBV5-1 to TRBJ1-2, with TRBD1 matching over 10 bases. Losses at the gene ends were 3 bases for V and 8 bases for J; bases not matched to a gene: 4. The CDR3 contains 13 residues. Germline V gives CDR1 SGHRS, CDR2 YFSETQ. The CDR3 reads CASSSTGGEGYTF. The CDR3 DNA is TGCGCCAGCAGCTCGACAGGGGGCGAAGGCTACACCTTC.